The 14 T cell receptor beta chains listed next were all sequenced from one sample in a study of blood T cells in healthy people across ages. Sample-barcoded 5' priming and a J-beta primer mix drove a second PCR of 7 to 11 cycles. TCRdb re-derived calls from the 5' RACE reads in MiXCR, one entry per CDR3 protein. The sample shows hundreds of thousands of distinct CDR3 sequences, under 65% of them seen only once. Sequencing used blood. The receptors derive from an elderly woman in good health.

This clonotype was picked up many times. The chain employs TRBV29-1 and TRBJ2-7; 12 nucleotides line up with TRBD1. Germline V gene data show CDR1 as SQVTM and CDR2 as ANQGSEA. The CDR3 has 14 residues. With V trimmed by 7 bases and J by 4 bases, 8 bases remained unmatched. The CDR3 protein is CSAQRDRGLYEQYF. CDR3 bases: TGCAGCGCCCAAAGGGACAGGGGGCTTTACGAGCAGTACTTC.

The chain links TRBV27 to TRBJ2-3; 10 bases agree with TRBD2. The junction had 4 bases not matched to a gene; V was cut back by 6 bases and J by 1 base. The germline V gene encodes CDR1 MNHEY and CDR2 SMNVEV (reference sequence). The CDR3 has 15 residues. DNA for the CDR3: TGTGCCAGCAGACTAGCGGGGTCGGGCACAGATACGCAGTATTTT. Its protein is CASRLAGSGTDTQYF.

This sequence joins TRBV20-1 and TRBJ1-5, with TRBD1 matching 7 bases. This CDR3 has 14 amino acids. V gave up 6 bases and J gave up 1 base; unmatched junction bases: 6. Germline loops: CDR1 DFQATT, CDR2 SNEGSKA (reference sequence). The chain's CDR3 is CSAPDRKSNQPQHF. Written as DNA, the CDR3 is TGCAGTGCCCCGGACAGGAAGAGCAATCAGCCCCAGCATTTT.

This clonotype was recorded many times. The V and J genes are TRBV5-1 and TRBJ2-5, with D possibly matching TRBD2 (5 bases). V was clipped by 4 bases and J by 4 bases, with 14 bases between them. In germline, CDR1 is SGHRS, CDR2 YFSETQ. This CDR3 region has 14 residues. CDR3: CASSRTTSSETQYF. The CDR3 coding sequence is TGCGCCAGCAGCCGAACAACTAGTTCAGAGACCCAGTACTTC. Supplemented by reference TRBV5-1 and TRBJ2-5, the full variable domain reads KAGVTQTPRYLIKTRGQQVTLSCSPISGHRSVSWYQQTPGQGLQFLFEYFSETQRNKGNFPGRFSGRQFSNSRSEMNVSTLELGDSALYLCASSRTTSSETQYFGPGTRLLVL.

This clonotype was seen many times. V usage is TRBV27 and J usage is TRBJ2-1; the match to TRBD2 covers 14 bases. The germline CDR1 and CDR2 sequences are MNHEY and SMNVEV (reference sequence). The CDR3 sequence is 17 residues long. The junction had 11 bases not matched to a gene; V was cut back by 5 bases and J by 8 bases. CDR3 coding DNA: TGTGCCAGCAGTGACCCGACTAGCGGGGGGGTTGTGGATGAGCAGTTCTTC. Translated, it gives CASSDPTSGGVVDEQFF.

Notes on this clonotype: It may be a read error: a sequence one base away is much more abundant. The chain has TRBV5-1 and TRBJ2-1; D not resolved. Trimming cost V 8 bases and J 4 bases, with 13 bases left between them. The CDR3 has 13 amino acids. The germline gives CDR1 SGHRS, CDR2 YFSETQ. The CDR3 loop reads CASRRARYNEQFF. The CDR3 DNA reads as TGCGCCAGTAGACGAGCGAGATACAATGAGCAGTTCTTC.

The chain links TRBV3-1 to TRBJ2-2; D uncertain. Trimming pared 1 base from V and 4 bases from J, leaving 4 bases between. Germline loops: CDR1 LGHDT, CDR2 YNNKEL (reference sequence). The length of the CDR3 is 13 residues. CDR3 coding DNA: TGTGCCAGCAGCCAAGTATTCACCGGGGAGCTGTTTTTT. Protein product: CASSQVFTGELFF.

Points on this clonotype: It may be a read error: a sequence one base away is much more abundant. This rearrangement joins TRBV5-1 to TRBJ1-1, with D possibly matching TRBD1 (6 bases). The CDR3 totals 14 residues. The germline gives CDR1 SGHRS, CDR2 YFSETQ. The CDR3 DNA is TGCGCCGGCAGCTTGGTTGGGGGCGACACTGAAGCTTTCTTT. Translating gives CAGSLVGGDTEAFF.

This clonotype was recorded many times. V and J are TRBV7-9 and TRBJ2-7; no clear D gene. CDR1 is SEHNR and CDR2 is FQNEAQ in the germline V gene (reference sequence). The CDR3 covers 15 residues. Trimming stripped 1 base from V and 0 bases from J, with 10 bases between. CDR3 region: CASSLEGGTSYEQYF. Written as DNA, the CDR3 is TGTGCCAGCAGCTTAGAAGGCGGTACCTCCTACGAGCAGTACTTC.

On this clonotype: This may be a read error: a much more frequent sequence differs by one nucleotide. The gene calls are TRBV20-1 and TRBJ2-1, with TRBD2 identical over 9 bases. The J call is in doubt because the DNA end fits TRBJ2-7 better. Germline V lookup: CDR1 DFQATT, CDR2 SNEGSKA (reference sequence). This CDR3 contains 15 residues. The CDR3 bases are TGCAGTGCTAGGGCGGGGGGGCAGTCCTACAATGAGCAGTACTTC. It translates to CSARAGGQSYNEQYF.

Comment on this clonotype: A much larger clone lies one base from this, so it may be a read error. The V and J genes are TRBV5-6 and TRBJ2-3; no clear D gene. Germline V gives CDR1 SGHDT, CDR2 YYEEEE. V lost 4 bases, J lost 1 base, and 16 bases lay in between. The CDR3 is 16 amino acids. CDR3 sequence (DNA): TGTGCCAGCAGCCCCCCTGTGGGCCCCCGCACAGATACGCAGTATTTT. Translation: CASSPPVGPRTDTQYF.

At least ten counts were recorded for this clonotype. V gene TRBV20-1 combines with J gene TRBJ2-7; 7 bases match TRBD1. This CDR3 comprises 14 residues. The V segment lost 2 bases and the J segment 3 bases; nucleotides outside the gene matches: 7. Germline V gives CDR1 DFQATT, CDR2 SNEGSKA (reference sequence). CDR3 nucleotides: TGCAGTGCTAGATCCCAGGCAGGGGGCTACGAGCAGTACTTC. This gives the protein CSARSQAGGYEQYF.

The V gene is TRBV5-1, the J gene TRBJ2-5; D ambiguous. V lost 0 bases and J 3 bases, leaving 9 bases between the germline ends. Germline V CDR1 and CDR2: SGHRS, YFSETQ. This CDR3 is 14 amino acids long. This CDR3 reads CASSLVGTKETQYF. CDR3 nucleotide sequence: TGCGCCAGCAGCTTGGTCGGCACAAAAGAGACCCAGTACTTC.

This clonotype showed up just a few times. A much larger clone differs by one base, so this may be a read error. The CDR3 is CASTQAGANVLTF. The CDR3, as DNA: TGTGCCAGCACTCAGGCTGGGGCCAACGTCCTGACTTTC. This chain links TRBV12-3 or TRBV12-4 with TRBJ2-6; unclear D gene. With 7 bases removed from V and 2 bases from J, the gap between germline ends came to 6 bases. The CDR3 totals 13 residues.